This T cell receptor beta chain was observed in a study of cytomegalovirus exposure and HLA in healthy donors. Study-wide results and limits: Three CMV-associated chains were confirmed in vitro to be specific for CMV antigens. As was reported, the classifier diagnosed cytomegalovirus status with high specificity and sensitivity.

The donors were in the approximately 110-subject validation cohort; that cohort was separate from the roughly 730-subject first cohort. As regards this clone: Its target is not known.

Using immunoSEQ multiplex PCR, the repertoire was profiled, and TCRdb retains in-frame clones only, with some absent. This sample has 66,000 or so clones, with 95% to 97% found just once. Material for sequencing was PBMCs. This TCR came from a woman aged 18-29 years in good health and CMV-seropositive.

The CDR3 is CASSYDAAGRNTIYF. In nucleotides, the CDR3 is TGTGCCAGCAGTTACGACGCGGCGGGACGAAACACCATATATTTT. The chain is built from TRBV6-5 and TRBJ1-3, with D possibly being TRBD1 (5 bases). Trimming shortened V by 2 bases and J by 5 bases, and 13 bases separated the two germline ends. This CDR3 region has 15 residues. In germline, CDR1 is MNHEY, CDR2 SVGAGI.